Listed here are 24 T cell receptor beta chains from one sample, sequenced in a study of T-cell memory formation after mild COVID-19. One entry per CDR3 protein results from TCRdb running MiXCR on the 5' RACE reads. The data contain approximately 410,000 distinct CDR3 sequences, more than 20% of them seen just once; the ten biggest clones take up 13%. Specimen: PBMCs or a T cell subset sorted from them (not recorded which). These receptors all stem from an adult woman who had mild COVID-19 (a few samples of this study predate the infection). Cell type and time point are not known.

The chain couples TRBV20-1 to TRBJ2-3; D ambiguous. Deletions cut 0 bases from V and 1 base from J, with 14 bases between. CDR3 length: 16 residues. Germline CDR1 is DFQATT and CDR2 is SNEGSKA (reference sequence). The chain's CDR3 is CSAREWIGSGTDTQYF. CDR3 nucleotides: TGCAGTGCTAGAGAGTGGATAGGGTCGGGCACAGATACGCAGTATTTT.

The sample holds a few counts of this clonotype. The rearrangement uses TRBV24-1 and TRBJ2-3; 14 nucleotides agree with TRBD2. V shed 3 bases, J shed 3 bases, and the junction held 10 bases outside the gene matches. From germline, CDR1 is KGHDR and CDR2 SFDVKD. The CDR3 extends over 19 amino acids. CDR3 loop: CATSDRTGTSGGVTDTQYF. The CDR3 region has the DNA TGTGCCACCAGTGATCGTACCGGGACTAGCGGGGGAGTGACAGATACGCAGTATTTT.

This clonotype was seen only a few times. The gene calls are TRBV5-1 and TRBJ2-1, with 8 nucleotides matching TRBD2. With V trimmed by 5 bases and J by 7 bases, 8 bases remained unmatched. The CDR3 spans 14 residues. Germline CDR1 and CDR2: SGHRS and YFSETQ. CDR3 in DNA: TGCGCCAGCAGAGGACTAGCTCCTCGGAATGAGCAGTTCTTC. Protein sequence: CASRGLAPRNEQFF.

This chain links TRBV19 with TRBJ2-7; no reliable D call. Trimming removed 10 bases from V and 6 bases from J, with 19 bases in between. Germline CDR1 and CDR2: LNHDA and SQIVND (reference sequence). CDR3 length: 13 residues. The CDR3 DNA sequence: TGTGCCACCAGAGGTCCTAATTCTCGCGAGCAGTACTTC. Protein product: CATRGPNSREQYF.

This chain links TRBV30 with TRBJ2-3, with D unresolved. The V end was cut by 4 bases, the J end by 0 bases, with 8 bases between. This CDR3 region has 13 residues. Germline V CDR1 and CDR2: GTSNPN, SVGIG (reference sequence). The CDR3 sequence is CAWNRGSTDTQYF. Here the CDR3 DNA reads TGTGCCTGGAATAGAGGTAGCACAGATACGCAGTATTTT.

This clonotype was observed at least ten times. CDR3: CASSLSGWTSGTHSYNEQFF. The CDR3, as DNA: TGTGCCAGCAGCTTATCGGGTTGGACTAGCGGGACCCACTCCTACAATGAGCAGTTCTTC. This chain uses TRBV7-2 with TRBJ2-1; 12 bases are shared with TRBD2. This CDR3 contains 20 residues. The J segment lost 0 bases and the V segment lost 2 bases, leaving 11 bases of the junction unmatched. Germline values: CDR1 SGHTA, CDR2 FQGNSA.

The chain links TRBV5-4 to TRBJ2-3; tentatively, D is TRBD1 (6 bases). CDR1 and CDR2 from the germline V gene are SGHNT and YYREEE (reference sequence). V was trimmed by 0 bases and J by 2 bases, leaving 10 bases between them. The CDR3 covers 15 residues. DNA for the CDR3: TGTGCCAGCAGCTTGGACAGGGCAAACACAGATACGCAGTATTTT. Translating gives CASSLDRANTDTQYF. The whole variable domain, remainder taken from reference TRBV5-4 and TRBJ2-3, is ETGVTQSPTHLIKTRGQQVTLRCSSQSGHNTVSWYQQALGQGPQFIFQYYREEENGRGNFPPRFSGLQFPNYSSELNVNALELDDSALYLCASSLDRANTDTQYFGPGTRLTVL.

The sample holds a few counts of this clonotype. This chain uses TRBV30 with TRBJ2-1; 11 positions agree with TRBD1. V lost 2 bases and J lost 8; bases outside the gene matches: 5. The CDR3 covers 14 residues. In germline, CDR1 is GTSNPN, CDR2 SVGIG (reference sequence). DNA for the CDR3: TGTGCCTGGAGTTCCGGGACAGGGGGGGATGAGCAGTTCTTC. As protein: CAWSSGTGGDEQFF.

This chain joins TRBV7-9 and TRBJ2-7; the D gene is possibly TRBD1 (6 bases). The CDR3 contains 16 residues. Looked up from germline, CDR1 is SEHNR and CDR2 is FQNEAQ (reference sequence). Trimming cost V 5 bases and J 3 bases, with 20 bases left between them. CDR3 in DNA: TGTGCCAGCAGCCCTGGGTCTGGACAGAACTTCTACGAGCAGTACTTC. It codes for CASSPGSGQNFYEQYF.

The V gene is TRBV18, the J gene TRBJ1-6, with unresolved D. Germline V gene data show CDR1 as KGHSH and CDR2 as LQKENI. Trimming stripped 5 bases from V and 7 bases from J, with 15 bases between. The CDR3 spans 15 residues. Written as DNA, the CDR3 is TGTGCCAGCTCAACATCACCGGGATCAAATTCACCCCTCCACTTT. As protein: CASSTSPGSNSPLHF.

This clonotype was picked up a small number of times. The rearrangement uses TRBV29-1 and TRBJ1-2; D is uncertain. Germline V gene lookup returns CDR1 SQVTM and CDR2 ANQGSEA. Trimming shortened V by 7 bases and J by 7 bases, and 16 bases separated the two germline ends. The CDR3 is 12 residues long. The CDR3 sequence is CSASEVMGGYTF. As DNA, the CDR3 is TGCAGCGCCTCCGAAGTAATGGGTGGCTACACCTTC.

There are a few counts of this clonotype. The rearrangement uses TRBV5-1 and TRBJ2-7; 11 nucleotides line up with TRBD1. Trimming cost V 4 bases and J 4 bases; bases outside gene matches: 7. The CDR3 has 15 residues. Germline CDR1 is SGHRS and CDR2 is YFSETQ. Here the CDR3 reads CASSQGTGGEYEQYF. The CDR3 DNA sequence: TGCGCCAGCAGCCAAGGGACAGGGGGGGAGTACGAGCAGTACTTC. Full variable domain (rest looked up from reference TRBV5-1 and TRBJ2-7): KAGVTQTPRYLIKTRGQQVTLSCSPISGHRSVSWYQQTPGQGLQFLFEYFSETQRNKGNFPGRFSGRQFSNSRSEMNVSTLELGDSALYLCASSQGTGGEYEQYFGPGTRLTVT.

The chain employs TRBV10-3 and TRBJ2-2; D uncertain. The germline V gene has CDR1 ENHRY and CDR2 SYGVKD. CDR3 length: 14 amino acids. Trimming shortened V by 4 bases and J by 7 bases, and 13 bases separated the two germline ends. CDR3: CAISGLSLGGELFF. The CDR3, as DNA: TGTGCCATCAGTGGACTGAGTCTTGGCGGGGAGCTGTTTTTT.

This chain links TRBV29-1 with TRBJ1-1, with D possibly matching TRBD1 (5 bases). CDR1 and CDR2 (germline): SQVTM, ANQGSEA. The CDR3 is made up of 13 amino acids. Trimming removed 6 bases at V and 3 bases at J, with 14 bases between. The CDR3 loop is CSVSGRWDTEAFF. CDR3 bases: TGCAGCGTCTCAGGGAGGTGGGACACTGAAGCTTTCTTT.

This clonotype has only a few counts. The chain has TRBV9 and TRBJ2-1, with TRBD2 matching 10 bases. This CDR3 contains 19 residues. The germline V gene has CDR1 SGDLS and CDR2 YYNGEE. V trimming: 1 base; J trimming: 4 bases; junction bases outside the gene matches: 14. In nucleotides, the CDR3 is TGTGCCAGCAGCGTAATACCATTTAAGCGGGAGGGCCTTTACAATGAGCAGTTCTTC. Amino acid sequence: CASSVIPFKREGLYNEQFF.

This clonotype came up a few times. This chain connects TRBV12-3 or TRBV12-4 to TRBJ2-7; 8 bases agree with TRBD2. Unmatched junction bases numbered 9, after V lost 5 bases and J lost 6 bases. The CDR3 contains 14 residues. The CDR3 loop is CASSPGTRGGEQYF. CDR3 nucleotides: TGTGCCAGCAGTCCCGGGACTAGGGGTGGCGAGCAGTACTTC.

The chain has TRBV5-1 and TRBJ2-1, with TRBD1 identical over 9 bases. CDR1 is SGHRS and CDR2 is YFSETQ in the germline V gene. CDR3 length: 14 amino acids. V lost 3 bases and J lost 5; bases outside the gene matches: 3. The CDR3 is CASSYGQGNNEQFF. The CDR3 DNA reads as TGCGCCAGCAGCTACGGACAGGGGAACAATGAGCAGTTCTTC.

The chain couples TRBV5-6 to TRBJ1-4; D unresolved. The germline V gene has CDR1 SGHDT and CDR2 YYEEEE. The CDR3 loop spans 15 amino acids. Trimming shortened V by 0 bases and J by 4 bases, and 10 bases separated the two germline ends. The CDR3 region is CASSLGIGSNEKLFF. The CDR3 region has the DNA TGTGCCAGCAGCTTGGGAATAGGGAGTAATGAAAAACTGTTTTTT.

The chain carries TRBV12-3 or TRBV12-4 and TRBJ1-1; D possibly corresponds to TRBD1 (5 bases). CDR3 length equals 15 residues. The germline V and J ends were trimmed by 5 bases and 4 bases, with 17 bases remaining between them. Here the CDR3 DNA reads TGTGCCAGCAGTCCCCCGAGCCGGGGGACCACTGAAGCTTTCTTT. Translating gives CASSPPSRGTTEAFF.

In its sample, this clonotype was seen a few times. The chain uses TRBV2 and TRBJ2-3, with 9 bases fitting TRBD2. Germline V gene sequence: CDR1 SNHLY, CDR2 FYNNEI. The CDR3 contains 14 residues. The trim removed 4 bases at V and 5 bases at J, leaving 4 bases unmatched. CDR3 nucleotide sequence: TGTGCCAGCAGTGCGGCGGGAGGGGTAGATACGCAGTATTTT. This gives the protein CASSAAGGVDTQYF.

This clonotype was counted a few times. The V and J genes are TRBV3-1 and TRBJ2-1; D perhaps matches TRBD1 (5 bases). V lost 3 bases and J 4 bases, leaving 10 bases between the germline ends. Germline CDR1 is LGHDT and CDR2 is YNNKEL (reference sequence). CDR3 size: 14 residues. CDR3 amino acids: CASSHREGYNEQFF. CDR3 in DNA: TGTGCCAGCAGCCACAGGGAAGGATACAATGAGCAGTTCTTC.

The chain carries TRBV12-3 or TRBV12-4 and TRBJ1-2; perhaps TRBD1 as D (6 bases). The V gene lost 0 bases and the J gene lost 5 bases, with 13 bases spanning the gap. The CDR3 has 15 residues. Here the CDR3 DNA reads TGTGCCAGCAGTTTAGCGGTTGGGACACAGTATGGCTACACCTTC. Encoded protein: CASSLAVGTQYGYTF.

The rearrangement uses TRBV5-1 and TRBJ2-5; D perhaps matches TRBD2 (6 bases). Trimming shortened V by 1 base and J by 2 bases, and 15 bases separated the two germline ends. CDR1 and CDR2 from the germline V gene are SGHRS and YFSETQ. This CDR3 spans 16 amino acids. The CDR3 protein is CASSLRLGGDQETQYF. The CDR3 DNA reads as TGCGCCAGCAGCTTGCGGCTCGGGGGAGATCAAGAGACCCAGTACTTC.

This rearrangement joins TRBV5-1 to TRBJ1-1; D remains ambiguous. Germline CDR1 reads SGHRS; CDR2 reads YFSETQ. The V gene lost 4 bases and the J gene lost 5 bases, with 15 bases spanning the gap. The CDR3 totals 14 residues. The CDR3 here is CASSPLQRRTEAFF. The DNA for the CDR3 is TGCGCCAGCAGCCCCCTACAGAGGAGGACTGAAGCTTTCTTT.